The table lists the clone carrying this TCR beta chain with many counts. Its antigen is not known. The germline V and J ends were trimmed by 4 bases and 4 bases, with 17 bases remaining between them. The V gene's germline CDR1 is SGHTA and CDR2 FQGNSA. The CDR3 loop spans 15 amino acids. These data come from a study of spatial heterogeneity in lung cancer. Study-wide context: Beta-chain sequences were consistently detected more often than alpha-chain sequences. Counts of TCR transcripts in tumor regions tracked strongly with a T cell module score that came from matched bulk RNA-seq. The mean occurrence of each unique TCR and UMI combination in raw reads exceeded nine.

Time point of the sample: sample taken at primary tumor resection. Every TCR cDNA molecule carried a tag that served as a unique molecular identifier. TCRdb re-called the 5' RACE reads with MiXCR, one entry per CDR3 protein. The sample consists of approximately 20,000 distinct CDR3 sequences, 2.8% of them appearing once. Study-level findings and limits: Mutation counts in tumors were tracked by counts of expanded intratumoral alpha and beta TCRs.

This chain connects TRBV7-2 to TRBJ2-7, with unresolved D. Sequenced here: lung tumor tissue, sampled at surgery. This clonotype originated in a male donor with early-stage non-small cell lung cancer. In DNA, the CDR3 is TGTGCCAGCAGCTCCTCCCCGGGCAGCCGGTACGAGCAGTACTTC. The encoded protein is CASSSSPGSRYEQYF.